This T cell receptor (beta chain) was captured in a study of T-cell memory formation after mild COVID-19 (dated by TCRdb to 2020 to 2023). Some background on the complete study: TCR sequence clusters from the two donors were found to be largely donor specific. T-cell clones expanding and contracting after mild COVID-19 in two donors were tracked by longitudinal TCRalpha and TCRbeta repertoire sequencing. Two young, previously healthy adult volunteers made up the cohort, one male and one female.

Note on this clonotype: It has no known antigen specificity. No per-base quality is available; no much larger clone lies one base away.

From its cysteine to its phenylalanine, the CDR3 spans 17 amino acids. Only the CDR3 region is kept as DNA, spanning 51 bases read in frame from base 1. The germline V gene (reference sequence) specifies SEHNR as CDR1 and FQNEAQ as CDR2. V is trimmed back by 4 bases and J by 0 bases, and the junction contains 8 bases that no gene match accounts for. General study outcomes and caveats: Contracting CD4+ clones were found mainly in CM and EM memory subsets, while CD8+ clones were enriched in EMRA. The study included only a couple of mild cases, and larger cohorts that include severe cases with pre-infection samples were judged to be necessary. Clones that contracted from day 15 to 85 showed balanced CD4/CD8 phenotypes, whereas a second wave of clones that expanded from day 15 to 37 leaned towards CD4+. Whether the second-wave clones peaking on day 37 were SARS-CoV-2 specific was not confirmed. Some responding clones were found in pre-infection memory, which suggests that pre-existing cross-reactive memory T cells took part in the SARS-CoV-2 response.

These reads were obtained on an Illumina NovaSeq 6000. TCRalpha and TCRbeta cDNA libraries were constructed by 5'RACE with constant-segment primers, with sample barcodes and unique molecular identifiers being introduced. Trizol reagent was used to extract RNA from every sample. Amplification of the libraries took two PCR steps, and the second step added a second sample barcode plus Illumina TruSeq adapters. Sequencing of the libraries was done on an Illumina NovaSeq, producing 2 x 150 bp paired-end reads. The authors' pipeline ran thus. Demultiplexing of reads and collapsing into UMI-guided consensus sequences were performed with migec v1.2.7. Using mixcr v2.1.11, UMI consensuses were aligned to TRA and TRB V and J templates and then assembled into clonotypes. A clonotype was counted as expanded or contracted only if both edgeR and NoisET called the change significant, with noise models trained on biological replicates. edgeR calls used a false discovery rate-adjusted p below 0.01 and a log2 fold-change threshold of 1. As an exploratory analysis of dynamics, PCA with hierarchical clustering was applied to max-normalized trajectories of the 1000 most abundant clonotypes. Separately sequenced CD4+ and CD8+ repertoires were used to assign a CD4 or CD8 phenotype to each responding clone. TCRdb reworked the public reads: Q25 trimming with fastp, MiXCR clone assembly, productive beta chains retained. Entries are consolidated by CDR3 protein sequence, retaining the most common genes and DNA. Clone size and V and J calls follow TCRdb, not the original study. The sample table records 150,000 to 200,000 distinct CDR3 sequences; around a fifth of these occur just once. The top ten hold roughly 23% of the sample.

Ficoll-Paque density gradient centrifugation was used to isolate PBMCs. The chain employs TRBV7-9 and TRBJ2-3; 9 central nucleotides agree with TRBD2. The sequenced material came from PBMCs or a T cell subset sorted from them (not recorded which). This receptor was taken from an adult woman who had mild COVID-19 (a few samples of this study predate the infection). The sample titles of this study are shuffled in the database, so cell type and time point are left out; the donor was told from shared clones. The CDR3 loop reads CASSSLAGITSTDTQYF. The bases read TGTGCCAGCAGCTCCCTAGCGGGGATAACTAGCACAGATACGCAGTATTTT.